This T cell receptor (beta chain) was found in a study of blood T cell repertoires in COVID-19. At the level of the study: Sites in the United States, Italy and Spain provided acute and convalescent COVID-19 samples. Nucleic acid was either cDNA or gDNA, and it came from T cells, B-cell-depleted T cells, or PBMCs.

Per germline, CDR1 LNHDA and CDR2 SQIVND (reference sequence). CDR3 length: 19 residues. With 3 bases clipped from V and 0 bases from J, the junction kept 11 bases outside the gene matches. Clones were read by immunoSEQ multiplex PCR, and TCRdb kept only the in-frame ones, dropping some. The data contain approximately 99,000 clones, roughly 78% of them singletons. The V gene is TRBV19, the J gene TRBJ2-2, with TRBD1 matching over 9 bases. Sequenced sample: peripheral blood. The receptor was derived from a woman older than 75 with active or convalescent COVID-19. The CDR3 DNA reads TGTGCCAGTAGTATGAACCGGGACAGGGCTCTTGCGAACACCGGGGAGCTGTTTTTT. This gives the protein CASSMNRDRALANTGELFF. Full variable domain (remainder filled in from reference TRBV19 and TRBJ2-2): DGGITQSPKYLFRKEGQNVTLSCEQNLNHDAMYWYRQDPGQGLRLIYYSQIVNDFQKGDIAEGYSVSREKKESFPLTVTSAQKNPTAFYLCASSMNRDRALANTGELFFGEGSRLTVL.